The 9 T cell receptor beta chains given below trace back to one sample, sequenced in a study of T cell responses to AZD1222 COVID-19 vaccine. The data were produced by immunoSEQ multiplex PCR, yet TCRdb's version contains in-frame clones alone and is incomplete. The sample includes roughly 150,000 clones, roughly 90% seen only once; the top ten take around 5.9%. Sequencing used peripheral blood, obtained on day 0 of AZD1222 vaccination. All receptors derive from an adult in good health.

The chain uses TRBV7-3 and TRBJ2-7; tentatively, D is TRBD2 (7 bases). The CDR3 is made up of 14 amino acids. The V end lost 3 bases, the J end lost 5 bases, and 14 bases lay between the germline ends. The germline V gene has CDR1 SGHTA and CDR2 FQGTGA. The CDR3 sequence: CASSLIGGANEQYF. CDR3 in DNA: TGTGCCAGCAGCTTGATTGGGGGGGCGAACGAGCAGTACTTC.

V and J are TRBV5-8 and TRBJ2-7; 9 nucleotides match TRBD1. Germline CDR1 SGHTS, CDR2 YDEGEE. Trimming cost V 4 bases and J 0 bases; bases outside gene matches: 11. The CDR3 totals 17 residues. CDR3 coding DNA: TGTGCCAGCAGCGCGGAACGAGGGACAGGGAACTCCTACGAGCAGTACTTC. It encodes CASSAERGTGNSYEQYF.

The J gene is TRBJ1-5, the V gene TRBV15, with TRBD1 identical over 7 bases. Germline CDR1 and CDR2: LNHNV and YYDKDF (reference sequence). With V trimmed by 1 base and J by 7 bases, 4 bases remained unmatched. The CDR3 sequence is 14 residues long. CDR3 residues: CATSRGTGGQPQHF. The CDR3, as DNA: TGTGCCACCAGCAGAGGGACAGGAGGCCAGCCCCAGCATTTT.

The rearrangement uses TRBV6-1 and TRBJ2-5; no firm D call. This CDR3 has 13 amino acids. V was trimmed by 2 bases and J by 5 bases, leaving 9 bases between them. Germline assignment: CDR1 MNHNS and CDR2 SASEGT. The DNA for the CDR3 is TGTGCCAGCAGTGAAAGTTACGGGGAGACCCAGTACTTC. Translation: CASSESYGETQYF.

The table lists this clone with a count of one. The chain couples TRBV5-6 to TRBJ2-2, with 11 bases aligning to TRBD1. CDR1 is SGHDT and CDR2 is YYEEEE in the germline V gene. The trim removed 0 bases at V and 7 bases at J, leaving 8 bases unmatched. The CDR3 contains 17 residues. CDR3 protein: CASSLAAGQGADGELFF. The CDR3 DNA sequence: TGTGCCAGCAGCTTGGCCGCTGGACAGGGGGCTGACGGGGAGCTGTTTTTT.

The chain has TRBV12-3 or TRBV12-4 and TRBJ2-5; D unclear. The V end was cut by 5 bases, the J end by 7 bases, with 11 bases between. CDR3 length: 12 amino acids. CDR3 in amino acids: CASSIHVGTQYF. CDR3 in DNA: TGTGCCAGCAGTATCCACGTAGGGACCCAGTACTTC.

The chain recombines TRBV10-3 with TRBJ2-3; D not certain. The CDR3 sequence is 15 residues long. Trimming shortened V by 3 bases and J by 7 bases, and 17 bases separated the two germline ends. Germline CDR1 is ENHRY and CDR2 is SYGVKD. CDR3 DNA sequence: TGTGCCATCAGTGACCCGCCAGAGAGTATAAATACGCAGTATTTT. This sequence encodes CAISDPPESINTQYF.

The chain is built from TRBV28 and TRBJ2-2; D ambiguous. The CDR3 extends over 16 amino acids. The germline gives CDR1 MDHEN, CDR2 SYDVKM. With 2 bases removed from V and 4 bases from J, the gap between germline ends came to 14 bases. This chain's CDR3 is CASSLREGLGTGELFF. The DNA for the CDR3 is TGTGCCAGCAGTTTAAGGGAAGGGTTGGGCACCGGGGAGCTGTTTTTT.

This chain links TRBV7-2 with TRBJ2-2, with 7 bases matching TRBD2. The ends lost 6 bases at V and 6 bases at J; junction bases unmatched: 10. Germline CDR1 and CDR2: SGHTA and FQGNSA. There are 15 residues in the CDR3. Written as DNA, the CDR3 is TGTGCCAGCAGTCGACGGGAAGCGGGACCCGGGGAGCTGTTTTTT. Translation: CASSRREAGPGELFF.